This TCR beta chain was found in a study of T cells after posttransplantation cyclophosphamide. Findings of the study overall: Blood and skin or GI T cell repertoires showed limited TRB overlap.

There are 15 residues in the CDR3. The ends lost 5 bases at V and 9 bases at J; junction bases unmatched: 11. CDR1 and CDR2 from the germline V gene are SGHNT and YENEEA. Treatment was busulfan-fludarabine conditioning, a marrow graft, and cyclophosphamide on days +3 and +4. The protocol was immunoSEQ multiplex PCR, while the TCRdb copy is restricted to in-frame clones and leaves out a portion. The data show roughly 7,700 clones, with none appearing a single time. In its sample, this clone is medium-sized (0.01 to 0.1%). Its matching antigen is unknown. V usage is TRBV11-3 and J usage is TRBJ2-1; 9 bases are shared with TRBD2. The sequence was collected from an older female patient who received an allogeneic stem cell transplant from an unrelated donor, was CMV-positive, and had acute GVHD only. Some of the T cells might come from the graft donor. The material was PBMCs, obtained 94 days after allogeneic stem cell transplant with posttransplant cyclophosphamide. Here the CDR3 reads CASSLRLLTSGEQFF. CDR3 in DNA: TGTGCCAGCAGCCTCCGACTGCTGACTAGCGGTGAGCAGTTCTTC.